The T cell receptor beta chain described here comes from a study of blood T cell repertoires in COVID-19. Study-level background: The samples span acute and convalescent COVID-19 from the United States, Italy and Spain. The cDNA or gDNA used as material had been derived from T cells, B-cell-depleted T cells, or PBMCs.

The V and J ends lost 4 bases and 2 bases, in that order; junction bases with no gene match: 2. This CDR3 is 15 amino acids long. From germline, CDR1 is SGHAT and CDR2 FQNNGV. In the original workflow: Researchers report that nucleated cell counts were estimated from reference gene primer amplification. Some clones are missing from TCRdb's copy, which holds only in-frame ones; the method was immunoSEQ multiplex PCR. D and trimming were read from the DNA, whereas the V and J calls and clone size are those reported in that table. The sample includes some 200,000 clones, 88% seen only once; the top ten take around 2.6%. Enrolled through a virtual design, the participants were between roughly 18 and 90 years of age and came from 24 US areas.

This sequence originates from a woman aged 30 to 39 who had recovered from COVID-19. The chain is built from TRBV11-2 and TRBJ2-3; 11 nucleotides align to TRBD1. The specimen sequenced was PBMCs or T cells enriched from blood (not recorded which). In DNA form, the CDR3 reads TGTGCCAGCAGCTGGGACAGGGGGTACACAGATACGCAGTATTTT. Translated, it gives CASSWDRGYTDTQYF.